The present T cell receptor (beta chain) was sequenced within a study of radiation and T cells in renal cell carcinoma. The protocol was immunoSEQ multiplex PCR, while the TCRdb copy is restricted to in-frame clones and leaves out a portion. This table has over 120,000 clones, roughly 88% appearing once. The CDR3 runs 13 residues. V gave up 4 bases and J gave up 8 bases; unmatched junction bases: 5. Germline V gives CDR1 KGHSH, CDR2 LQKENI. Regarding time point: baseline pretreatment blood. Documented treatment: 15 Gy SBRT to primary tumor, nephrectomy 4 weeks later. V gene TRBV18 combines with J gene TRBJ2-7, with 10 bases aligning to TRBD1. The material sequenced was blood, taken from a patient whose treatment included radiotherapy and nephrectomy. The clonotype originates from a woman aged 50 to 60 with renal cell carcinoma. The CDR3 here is CASSRWTGGKQYF. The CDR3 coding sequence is TGTGCCAGCTCACGCTGGACAGGGGGGAAGCAGTACTTC. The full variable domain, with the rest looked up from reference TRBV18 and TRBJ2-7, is NAGVMQNPRHLVRRRGQEARLRCSPMKGHSHVYWYRQLPEEGLKFMVYLQKENIIDESGMPKERFSAEFPKEGPSILRIQQVVRGDSAAYFCASSRWTGGKQYFGPGTRLTVT.